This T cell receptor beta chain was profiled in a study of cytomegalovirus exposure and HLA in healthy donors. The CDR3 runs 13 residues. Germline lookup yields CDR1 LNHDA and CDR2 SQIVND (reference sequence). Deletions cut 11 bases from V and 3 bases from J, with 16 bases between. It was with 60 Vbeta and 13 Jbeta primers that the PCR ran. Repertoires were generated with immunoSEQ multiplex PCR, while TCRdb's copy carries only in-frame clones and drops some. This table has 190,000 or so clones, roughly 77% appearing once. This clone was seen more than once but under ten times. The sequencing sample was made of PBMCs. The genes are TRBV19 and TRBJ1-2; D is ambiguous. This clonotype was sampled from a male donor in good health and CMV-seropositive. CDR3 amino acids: CASNLGLYYGYTF. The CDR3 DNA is TGTGCCTCCAACCTAGGACTGTACTATGGCTACACCTTC.